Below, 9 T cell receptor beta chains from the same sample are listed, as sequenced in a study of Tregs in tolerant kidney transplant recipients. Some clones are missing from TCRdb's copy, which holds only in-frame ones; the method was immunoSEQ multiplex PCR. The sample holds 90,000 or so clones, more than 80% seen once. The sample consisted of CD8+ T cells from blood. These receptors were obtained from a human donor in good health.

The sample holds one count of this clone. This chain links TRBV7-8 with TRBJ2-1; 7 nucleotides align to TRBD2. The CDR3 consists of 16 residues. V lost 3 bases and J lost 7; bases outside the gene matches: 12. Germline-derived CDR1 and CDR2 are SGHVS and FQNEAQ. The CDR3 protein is CASSLGGEGVGNEQFF. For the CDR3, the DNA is TGTGCCAGCAGCTTGGGGGGGGAAGGGGTAGGAAATGAGCAGTTCTTC. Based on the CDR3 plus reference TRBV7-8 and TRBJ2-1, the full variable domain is GAGVSQSPRYKVAKRGQDVALRCDPISGHVSLFWYQQALGQGPEFLTYFQNEAQLDKSGLPSDRFFAERPEGSVSTLKIQRTQQEDSAVYLCASSLGGEGVGNEQFFGPGTRLTVL.

CDR3 sequence: CASSQPPWGANGNTIYF. Written as DNA, the CDR3 is TGTGCCAGCAGCCAACCACCCTGGGGGGCGAATGGAAACACCATATATTTT. The chain joins TRBV4-2 to TRBJ1-3; possible D gene TRBD1, 6 bases. The V end was cut by 2 bases, the J end by 3 bases, with 17 bases between. Germline lookup yields CDR1 LGHNA and CDR2 YNFKEQ. The CDR3 contains 17 residues.

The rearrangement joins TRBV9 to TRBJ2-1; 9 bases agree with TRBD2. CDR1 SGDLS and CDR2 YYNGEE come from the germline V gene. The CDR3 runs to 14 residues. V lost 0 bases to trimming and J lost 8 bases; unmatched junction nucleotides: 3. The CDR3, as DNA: TGTGCCAGCAGCGTAGGGGGACTAGCCCATGAGCAGTTCTTC. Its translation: CASSVGGLAHEQFF.

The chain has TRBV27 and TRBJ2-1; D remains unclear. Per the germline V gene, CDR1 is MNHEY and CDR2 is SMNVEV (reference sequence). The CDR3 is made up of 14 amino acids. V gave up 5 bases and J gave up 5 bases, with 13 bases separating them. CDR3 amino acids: CASSPIAGHNEQFF. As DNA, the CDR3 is TGTGCCAGCAGTCCGATAGCCGGACACAATGAGCAGTTCTTC.

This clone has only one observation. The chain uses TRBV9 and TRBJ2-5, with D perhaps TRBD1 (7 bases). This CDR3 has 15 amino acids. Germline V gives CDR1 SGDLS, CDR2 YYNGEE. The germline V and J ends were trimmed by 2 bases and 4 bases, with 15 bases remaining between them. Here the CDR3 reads CASSVGQGGSETQYF. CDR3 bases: TGTGCCAGCAGCGTGGGCCAGGGGGGCTCAGAGACCCAGTACTTC.

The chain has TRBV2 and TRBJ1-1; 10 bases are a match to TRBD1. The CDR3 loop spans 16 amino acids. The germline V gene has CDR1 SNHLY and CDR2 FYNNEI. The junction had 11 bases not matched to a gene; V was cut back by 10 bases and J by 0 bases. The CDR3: CAISRDRGNMNTEAFF. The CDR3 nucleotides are TGTGCCATAAGCCGGGACAGGGGAAATATGAACACTGAAGCTTTCTTT.

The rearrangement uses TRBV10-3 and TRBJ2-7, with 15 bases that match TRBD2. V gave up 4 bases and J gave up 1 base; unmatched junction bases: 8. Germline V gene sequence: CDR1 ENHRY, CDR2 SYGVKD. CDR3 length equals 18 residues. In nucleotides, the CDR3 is TGTGCCATCAGTGCCGGGACTAGCGGGAGGAGGATATCCTACGAGCAGTACTTC. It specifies CAISAGTSGRRISYEQYF.

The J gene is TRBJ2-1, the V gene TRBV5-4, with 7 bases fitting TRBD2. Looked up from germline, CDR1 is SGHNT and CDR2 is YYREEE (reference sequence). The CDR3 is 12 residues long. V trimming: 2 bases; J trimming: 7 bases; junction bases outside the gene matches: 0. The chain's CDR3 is CASSLLANEQFF. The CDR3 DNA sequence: TGTGCCAGCAGCTTACTAGCGAATGAGCAGTTCTTC.

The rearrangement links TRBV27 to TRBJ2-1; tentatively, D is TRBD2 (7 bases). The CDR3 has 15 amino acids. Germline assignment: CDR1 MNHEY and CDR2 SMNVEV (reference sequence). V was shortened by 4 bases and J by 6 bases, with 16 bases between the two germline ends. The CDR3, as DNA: TGTGCCAGCAGTTCAGGCGGGGGCCACATCAATGAGCAGTTCTTC. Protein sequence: CASSSGGGHINEQFF.